A single T cell receptor beta chain is shown here with its context. TCRdb itself ran the 5' RACE reads through MiXCR, one entry per CDR3 protein. This table holds just under 650,000 distinct CDR3 sequences, under 8.5% found once. This record comes from a study of identical twins. CDR1 and CDR2 from the germline V gene are SGHTA and FQGNSA. The V segment lost 5 bases and the J segment 3 bases; nucleotides outside the gene matches: 12. The CDR3 is 16 amino acids. The sample also formed part of further work on yellow fever vaccine responses in identical twins.

What was sequenced was PBMCs. The sequence came from a woman in her late teens or twenties in good health. The chain is built from TRBV7-2 and TRBJ1-1, with 7 bases that match TRBD1. The CDR3 is CASSDLYKDRHTEAFF. The CDR3 DNA follows: TGTGCCAGCAGCGATCTTTATAAGGACAGGCACACTGAAGCTTTCTTT.